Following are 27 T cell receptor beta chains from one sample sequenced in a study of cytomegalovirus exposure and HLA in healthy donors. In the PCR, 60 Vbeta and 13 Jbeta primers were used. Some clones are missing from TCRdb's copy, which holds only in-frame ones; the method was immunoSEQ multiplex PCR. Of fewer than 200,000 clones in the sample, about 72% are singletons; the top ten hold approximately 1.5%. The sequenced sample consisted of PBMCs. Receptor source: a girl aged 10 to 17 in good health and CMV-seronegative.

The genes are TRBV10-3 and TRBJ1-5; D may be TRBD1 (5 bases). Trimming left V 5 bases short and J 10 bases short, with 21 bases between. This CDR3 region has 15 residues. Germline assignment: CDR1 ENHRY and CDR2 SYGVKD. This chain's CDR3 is CAISTTGTLSSPQHF. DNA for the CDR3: TGTGCCATCAGTACTACAGGTACCCTATCAAGCCCCCAGCATTTT.

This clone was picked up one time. The DNA for the CDR3 is TGTGCCAGCTCCCCGATGAAAAGGGGTGTCAACACTGAAGCTTTCTTT. Encoded protein: CASSPMKRGVNTEAFF. J is TRBJ1-1 and V is TRBV18; TRBD1 might be the D (5 bases). The CDR3 extends over 16 amino acids. Looked up from germline, CDR1 is KGHSH and CDR2 is LQKENI. Deletions cut 6 bases from V and 2 bases from J, with 19 bases between.

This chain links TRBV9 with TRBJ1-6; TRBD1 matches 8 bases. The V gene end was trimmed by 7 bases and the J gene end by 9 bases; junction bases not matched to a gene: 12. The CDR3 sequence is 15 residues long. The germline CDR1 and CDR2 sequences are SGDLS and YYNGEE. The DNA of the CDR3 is TGTGCCAGCTCCCAGGGGGTACAGGGGGGTTCACCCCTCCACTTT. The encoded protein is CASSQGVQGGSPLHF. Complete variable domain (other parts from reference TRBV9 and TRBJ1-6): DSGVTQTPKHLITATGQRVTLRCSPRSGDLSVYWYQQSLDQGLQFLIQYYNGEERAKGNILERFSAQQFPDLHSELNLSSLELGDSALYFCASSQGVQGGSPLHFGNGTRLTVT.

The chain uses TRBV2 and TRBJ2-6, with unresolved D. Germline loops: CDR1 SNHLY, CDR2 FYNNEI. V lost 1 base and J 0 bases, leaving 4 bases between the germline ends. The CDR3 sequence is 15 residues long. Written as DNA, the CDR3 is TGTGCCAGCAGTGAAGGAGGCTCTGGGGCCAACGTCCTGACTTTC. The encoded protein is CASSEGGSGANVLTF.

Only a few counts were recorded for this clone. The CDR3: CASSEPGHSETQYF. The CDR3 DNA follows: TGCGCCAGCAGTGAACCGGGACATTCAGAGACCCAGTACTTC. The chain employs TRBV10-2 and TRBJ2-5, with D possibly matching TRBD1 (6 bases). The CDR3 runs 14 residues. Per the germline V gene, CDR1 is WSHSY and CDR2 is SAAADI. The V end was cut by 3 bases, the J end by 4 bases, with 12 bases between.

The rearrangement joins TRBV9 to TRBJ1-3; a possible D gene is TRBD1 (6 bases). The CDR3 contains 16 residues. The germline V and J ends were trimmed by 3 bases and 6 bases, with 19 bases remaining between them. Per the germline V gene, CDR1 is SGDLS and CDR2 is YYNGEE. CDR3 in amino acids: CASSALQGFSSNTIYF. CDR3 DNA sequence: TGTGCCAGCAGCGCCTTACAGGGCTTTTCATCAAACACCATATATTTT.

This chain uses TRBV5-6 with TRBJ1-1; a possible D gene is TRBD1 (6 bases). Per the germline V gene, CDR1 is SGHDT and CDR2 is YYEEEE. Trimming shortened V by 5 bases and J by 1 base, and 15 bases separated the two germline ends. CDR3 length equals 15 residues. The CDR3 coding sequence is TGTGCCAGCAGGGAACAGGGTAGTCCGAACACTGAAGCTTTCTTT. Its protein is CASREQGSPNTEAFF.

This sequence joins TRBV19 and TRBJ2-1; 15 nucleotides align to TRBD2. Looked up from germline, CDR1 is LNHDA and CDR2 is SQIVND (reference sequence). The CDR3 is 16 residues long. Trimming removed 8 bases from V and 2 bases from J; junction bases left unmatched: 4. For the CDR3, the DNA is TGTGCCAGTGGACTAGCGGGGGGGCCGGCCTACAATGAGCAGTTCTTC. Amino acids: CASGLAGGPAYNEQFF.

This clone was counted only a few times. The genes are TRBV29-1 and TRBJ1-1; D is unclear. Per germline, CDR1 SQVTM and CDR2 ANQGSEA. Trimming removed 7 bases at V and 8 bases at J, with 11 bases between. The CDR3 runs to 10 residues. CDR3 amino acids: CSARHGEAFF. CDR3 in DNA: TGCAGCGCCCGTCACGGGGAAGCTTTCTTT.

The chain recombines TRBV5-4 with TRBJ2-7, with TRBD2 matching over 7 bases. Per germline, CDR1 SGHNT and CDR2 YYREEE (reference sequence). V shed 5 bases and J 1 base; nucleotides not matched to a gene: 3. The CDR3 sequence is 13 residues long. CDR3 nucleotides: TGTGCCAGCAGATCGGGGGGATCCTACGAGCAGTACTTC. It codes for CASRSGGSYEQYF.

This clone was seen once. In DNA, the CDR3 is TGTGCCAGCAGCACCCTGGGACAGGTGAACACTGAAGCTTTCTTT. Its protein product is CASSTLGQVNTEAFF. This chain joins TRBV9 and TRBJ1-1, with 8 bases identical to TRBD1. From germline, CDR1 is SGDLS and CDR2 YYNGEE. The CDR3 is 15 residues long. After removal of 4 bases from V and 0 bases from J, the junction contained 5 bases not matched to a gene.

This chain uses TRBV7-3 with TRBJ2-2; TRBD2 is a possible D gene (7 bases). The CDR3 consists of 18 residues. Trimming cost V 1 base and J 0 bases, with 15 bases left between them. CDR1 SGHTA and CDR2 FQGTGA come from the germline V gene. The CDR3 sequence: CASSLMSGGPSNTGELFF. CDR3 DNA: TGTGCCAGCAGCTTAATGTCCGGGGGGCCTTCGAACACCGGGGAGCTGTTTTTT.

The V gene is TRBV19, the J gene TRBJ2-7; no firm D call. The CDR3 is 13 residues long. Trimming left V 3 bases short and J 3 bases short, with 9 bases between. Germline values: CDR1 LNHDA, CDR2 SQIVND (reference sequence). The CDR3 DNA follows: TGTGCCAGTAGTATGACTGGGTACTACGAGCAGTACTTC. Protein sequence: CASSMTGYYEQYF. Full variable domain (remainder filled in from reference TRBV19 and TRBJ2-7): DGGITQSPKYLFRKEGQNVTLSCEQNLNHDAMYWYRQDPGQGLRLIYYSQIVNDFQKGDIAEGYSVSREKKESFPLTVTSAQKNPTAFYLCASSMTGYYEQYFGPGTRLTVT.

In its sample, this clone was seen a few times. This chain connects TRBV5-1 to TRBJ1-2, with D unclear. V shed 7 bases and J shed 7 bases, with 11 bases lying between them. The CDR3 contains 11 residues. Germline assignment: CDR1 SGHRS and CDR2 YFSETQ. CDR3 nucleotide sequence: TGCGCCAGCGGGCGGGGAGGTGGCTACACCTTC. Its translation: CASGRGGGYTF.

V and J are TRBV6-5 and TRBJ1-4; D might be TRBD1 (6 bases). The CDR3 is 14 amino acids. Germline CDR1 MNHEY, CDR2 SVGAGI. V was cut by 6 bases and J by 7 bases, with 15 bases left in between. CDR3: CASRLGGPGEKLFF. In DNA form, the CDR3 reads TGTGCCAGCAGGCTCGGGGGGCCGGGTGAAAAACTGTTTTTT.

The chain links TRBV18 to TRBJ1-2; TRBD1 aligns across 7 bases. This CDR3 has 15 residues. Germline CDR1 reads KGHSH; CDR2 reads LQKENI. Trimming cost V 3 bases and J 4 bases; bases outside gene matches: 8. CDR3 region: CASSPQETGSYGYTF. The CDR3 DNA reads TGTGCCAGCTCACCCCAAGAGACAGGGTCCTATGGCTACACCTTC.

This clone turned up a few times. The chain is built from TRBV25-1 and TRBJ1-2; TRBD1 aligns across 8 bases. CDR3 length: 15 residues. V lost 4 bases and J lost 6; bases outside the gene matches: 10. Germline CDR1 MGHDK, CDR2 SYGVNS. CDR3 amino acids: CASSAPDREEHGYTF. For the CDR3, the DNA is TGTGCCAGCAGTGCCCCGGACAGGGAAGAACATGGCTACACCTTC.

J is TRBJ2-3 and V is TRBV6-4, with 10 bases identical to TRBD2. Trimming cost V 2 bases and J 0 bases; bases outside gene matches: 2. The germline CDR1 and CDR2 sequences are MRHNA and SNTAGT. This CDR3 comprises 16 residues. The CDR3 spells CASSDVAGGSTDTQYF. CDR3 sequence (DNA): TGTGCCAGCAGTGACGTAGCGGGGGGCAGCACAGATACGCAGTATTTT.

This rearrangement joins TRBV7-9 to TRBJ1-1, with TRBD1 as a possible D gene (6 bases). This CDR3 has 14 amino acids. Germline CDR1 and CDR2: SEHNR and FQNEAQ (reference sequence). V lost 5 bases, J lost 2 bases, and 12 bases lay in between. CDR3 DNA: TGTGCCAGCAGCCTCGGACAGAGCAACACTGAAGCTTTCTTT. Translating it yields CASSLGQSNTEAFF. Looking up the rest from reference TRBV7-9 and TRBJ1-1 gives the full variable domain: DTGVSQNPRHKITKRGQNVTFRCDPISEHNRLYWYRQTLGQGPEFLTYFQNEAQLEKSRLLSDRFSAERPKGSFSTLEIQRTEQGDSAMYLCASSLGQSNTEAFFGQGTRLTVV.

The DNA for the CDR3 is TGTGCCAGCAGTCTCCGGACTAGCTTCACCTACGAGCAGTACTTC. Translating it yields CASSLRTSFTYEQYF. The chain links TRBV27 to TRBJ2-7; 8 bases match TRBD2. This CDR3 has 15 residues. V shed 5 bases and J 2 bases; nucleotides not matched to a gene: 8. CDR1 and CDR2 (germline): MNHEY, SMNVEV (reference sequence).

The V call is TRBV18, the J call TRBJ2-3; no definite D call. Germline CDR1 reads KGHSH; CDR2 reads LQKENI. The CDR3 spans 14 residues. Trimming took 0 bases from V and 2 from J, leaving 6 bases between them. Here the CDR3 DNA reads TGTGCCAGCTCACCACCGACATACACAGATACGCAGTATTTT. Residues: CASSPPTYTDTQYF.

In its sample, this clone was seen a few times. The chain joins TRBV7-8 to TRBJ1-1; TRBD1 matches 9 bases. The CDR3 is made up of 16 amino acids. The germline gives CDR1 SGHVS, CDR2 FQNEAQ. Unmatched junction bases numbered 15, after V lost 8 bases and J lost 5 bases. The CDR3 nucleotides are TGTGCCAGCCGATCTGGGACAGGGTTCGATTTGACTGAAGCTTTCTTT. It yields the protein CASRSGTGFDLTEAFF.

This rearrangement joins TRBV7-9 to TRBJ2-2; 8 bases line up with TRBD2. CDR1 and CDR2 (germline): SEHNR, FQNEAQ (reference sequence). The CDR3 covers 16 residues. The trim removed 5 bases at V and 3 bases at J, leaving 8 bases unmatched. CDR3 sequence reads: CASSARGGWDTGELFF. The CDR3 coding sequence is TGTGCCAGCAGCGCCCGGGGGGGCTGGGACACCGGGGAGCTGTTTTTT. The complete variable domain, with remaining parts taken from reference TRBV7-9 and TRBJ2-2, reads DTGVSQNPRHKITKRGQNVTFRCDPISEHNRLYWYRQTLGQGPEFLTYFQNEAQLEKSRLLSDRFSAERPKGSFSTLEIQRTEQGDSAMYLCASSARGGWDTGELFFGEGSRLTVL.

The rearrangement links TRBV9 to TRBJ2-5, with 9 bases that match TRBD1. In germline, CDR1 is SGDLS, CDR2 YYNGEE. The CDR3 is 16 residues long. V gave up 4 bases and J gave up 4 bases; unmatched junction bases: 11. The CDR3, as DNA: TGTGCCAGCAGCCCTACGGGAGGACAGGGGAGAGAGACCCAGTACTTC. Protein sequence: CASSPTGGQGRETQYF. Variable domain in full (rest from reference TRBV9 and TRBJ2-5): DSGVTQTPKHLITATGQRVTLRCSPRSGDLSVYWYQQSLDQGLQFLIQYYNGEERAKGNILERFSAQQFPDLHSELNLSSLELGDSALYFCASSPTGGQGRETQYFGPGTRLLVL.

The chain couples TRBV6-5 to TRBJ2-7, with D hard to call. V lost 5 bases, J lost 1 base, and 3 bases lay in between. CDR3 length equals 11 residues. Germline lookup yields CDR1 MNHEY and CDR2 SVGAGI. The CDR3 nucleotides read TGTGCCAGCAGTCCTTCCTACGAGCAGTACTTC. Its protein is CASSPSYEQYF.

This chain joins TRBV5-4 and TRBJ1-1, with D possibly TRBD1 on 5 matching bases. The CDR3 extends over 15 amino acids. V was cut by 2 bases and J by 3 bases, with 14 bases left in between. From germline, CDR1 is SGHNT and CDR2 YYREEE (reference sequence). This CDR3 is CASSLVAGYDTEAFF. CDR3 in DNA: TGTGCCAGCAGCTTAGTTGCAGGGTATGACACTGAAGCTTTCTTT.

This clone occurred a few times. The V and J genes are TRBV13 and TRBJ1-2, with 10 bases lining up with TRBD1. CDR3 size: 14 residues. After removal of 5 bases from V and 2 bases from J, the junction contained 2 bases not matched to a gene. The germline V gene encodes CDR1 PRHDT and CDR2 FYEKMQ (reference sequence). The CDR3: CASSQGQGNYGYTF. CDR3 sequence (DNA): TGTGCCAGCAGCCAGGGACAGGGGAACTATGGCTACACCTTC.